This T cell receptor (beta chain) stems from a study of control samples from healthy donors and cancer patients. Profiled with immunoSEQ multiplex PCR; TCRdb holds only in-frame clones, not every one. This table has over 65,000 clones, roughly 91% appearing once. V was clipped by 3 bases and J by 4 bases; unmatched bases: 5. Germline CDR1 is SGHTA and CDR2 is FQGNSA. This CDR3 spans 17 amino acids. This receptor was obtained from a woman aged 45 to 65 with colorectal cancer. This rearrangement joins TRBV7-2 to TRBJ2-6; 11 bases map to TRBD1. Sequencing used PBMCs. The CDR3 loop is CASSFGDRGFGANVLTF. CDR3 DNA sequence: TGTGCCAGCAGCTTCGGGGACAGGGGGTTCGGGGCCAACGTCCTGACTTTC.